This T cell receptor beta chain was found in a study of blood T cell repertoires in COVID-19. Study overall: Researchers got acute and convalescent COVID-19 samples from the United States, Italy and Spain. Sample material is recorded as cDNA or gDNA derived from T cells, B-cell-depleted T cells, or PBMCs.

Between the trimmed V and J ends, which lost 3 bases and 5 bases, there was a span of 13 bases. CDR3 length equals 14 residues. CDR1 is SGHDN, CDR2 FVKESK, per germline. In the original processing: Estimated nucleated cell counts came from reference gene primer amplification. Clones were sequenced by immunoSEQ multiplex PCR, and TCRdb holds only the in-frame ones, with some missing. V, J and clone size are those of that table, while D and trimming were read from the DNA. The sample holds about 410,000 clones, approximately 90% seen once. The chain joins TRBV14 to TRBJ2-5, with D maybe TRBD2 (5 bases). The sample consisted of peripheral blood. This sequence was found in a woman aged 30 to 39 with active or convalescent COVID-19. The CDR3 nucleotides are TGTGCCAGCAGCCAGCGGGCCCCGAGGGAGACCCAGTACTTC. Its protein product is CASSQRAPRETQYF.